This TCR beta chain was obtained from a study of T cell responses to AZD1222 COVID-19 vaccine. Background on the study: Second doses were pooled across both intervals (about 4 or about 12 weeks). Study-level results: White British ancestry dominated among donors, who included more females, and clonal diversity was possibly underestimated. Repertoires were collected only later (after the peak T cell response had occurred).

The CDR3 consists of 13 residues. Germline V CDR1 and CDR2: SGHRS, YFSETQ. The germline V and J ends were trimmed by 0 bases and 5 bases, with 8 bases remaining between them. Notes on this clone: Its antigen is undetermined.

Measured with immunoSEQ multiplex PCR; TCRdb has only the in-frame clones, and not every one. This table has 95,000 to 150,000 clones, roughly 91% appearing once. The source material was peripheral blood, sampled on day 0 of AZD1222 vaccination. The origin of this receptor is an adult in good health. This chain connects TRBV5-1 to TRBJ2-5; D unresolved. The CDR3 nucleotides read TGCGCCAGCAGCTTGGAAGGATGGGAGACCCAGTACTTC. Translation gives CASSLEGWETQYF.